This T cell receptor beta chain was captured in a study of CD8 T cells in ankylosing spondylitis. Whole-study results and caveats: What seemed typical of ankylosing spondylitis blood was a TCR beta motif built from several highly homologous variants. Reportedly, disease-linked clones are significantly enriched in ankylosing spondylitis patients' matched synovial fluid.

This clonotype was counted many times. No antigen is known for it. TCRdb reprocessed the 5' RACE reads via MiXCR and lists one record per CDR3 protein. This sample carries around 130,000 distinct CDR3 sequences, over 6.5% of them seen once, and the ten largest clones take more than 10%. This TCR derives from a male donor with ankylosing spondylitis or in good health (not recorded which). Sequencing was done on a sample of blood, either unsorted or a sorted T cell fraction (not recorded which).

The chain's CDR3 is CASGQVYSNQPQHF. The DNA for the CDR3 is TGTGCCAGCGGACAGGTTTATAGCAATCAGCCCCAGCATTTT. The rearrangement joins TRBV2 to TRBJ1-5; 7 bases line up with TRBD1. CDR1 is SNHLY, CDR2 FYNNEI, per germline. V lost 8 bases, J lost 0 bases, and 4 bases stayed unmatched. This CDR3 is built from 14 residues.